This TCR beta chain was obtained from a study of response to subunit inactivated influenza vaccine. Study conclusions and caveats: Authors suggested each seasonal flu vaccination may recruit only limited numbers of new T cells.

Per germline, CDR1 LGHNA and CDR2 YSLEER. J lost 10 bases, V lost 0 bases, and 15 bases had no gene match. The CDR3 runs 18 residues. About this clonotype itself: As yet, its antigen is unknown.

TCRdb analysed the RT-PCR reads with MiXCR anew, one entry per CDR3 protein. This sample yields about 500,000 distinct CDR3 sequences, of which about 15% are seen a single time; roughly 3% belongs to the top ten. The chain joins TRBV4-3 to TRBJ2-1, with 10 positions matching TRBD2. This clonotype was obtained from a man between 50 and 69 years old who received an inactivated influenza vaccine. This specimen was CD4+ T cells sorted from PBMCs, taken roughly 24 months after vaccination. CDR3 in amino acids: CASSQEISSGGLLREQFF. CDR3 nucleotide sequence: TGCGCCAGCAGCCAAGAGATTTCTAGCGGGGGCCTATTGAGGGAGCAGTTCTTC.